A selection of T cell receptor beta chains follows, all from one sample in a study of blood T cell repertoires in COVID-19. Using immunoSEQ multiplex PCR, the repertoire was profiled, and TCRdb retains in-frame clones only, with some absent. Of some 120,000 clones listed, approximately 85% are singletons. The specimen was peripheral blood. Receptor source: a man under 40 with COVID-19, enrolled during active disease. Both conserved end residues are trimmed from each CDR3.

V	J	CDR3
TRBV6-1	TRBJ1-1	ASSETSDTEAF
TRBV24-1	TRBJ2-5	ATSDRQGGETQY
TRBV5-8	TRBJ1-2	ASSRLRENYGYT
TRBV9	TRBJ2-3	ASSGDRFRDDTQY
TRBV30	TRBJ1-6	ARGGWDSPLH
TRBV5-6	TRBJ1-3	ASNKEGAGNTIY
TRBV6-5	TRBJ2-5	ASSYSAGEETQY
TRBV19	TRBJ2-5	ASSVGAEETQY
TRBV28	TRBJ1-5	ASSIQGAGQPQH
TRBV6-5	TRBJ2-7	ASRRLRGPYEQY
TRBV9	TRBJ2-7	ASSVGEGRPYEQY
TRBV29-1	TRBJ1-2	SVEDRGTPGVYGYT
TRBV29-1	TRBJ2-1	SVGRGRNEQF
TRBV28	TRBJ2-5	ASSFLPRQGEETQY
TRBV15	TRBJ2-2	ATSRGTGDTGELF
TRBV24-1	TRBJ2-7	ATSDDKNEQY
TRBV5-8	TRBJ2-7	ASTQVAYEQY
TRBV19	TRBJ1-4	ASSAHGQTNEKLF
TRBV5-1	TRBJ1-1	ASSLALQGGVTEAF
TRBV19	TRBJ1-2	ASSLGTAVTNYGYT